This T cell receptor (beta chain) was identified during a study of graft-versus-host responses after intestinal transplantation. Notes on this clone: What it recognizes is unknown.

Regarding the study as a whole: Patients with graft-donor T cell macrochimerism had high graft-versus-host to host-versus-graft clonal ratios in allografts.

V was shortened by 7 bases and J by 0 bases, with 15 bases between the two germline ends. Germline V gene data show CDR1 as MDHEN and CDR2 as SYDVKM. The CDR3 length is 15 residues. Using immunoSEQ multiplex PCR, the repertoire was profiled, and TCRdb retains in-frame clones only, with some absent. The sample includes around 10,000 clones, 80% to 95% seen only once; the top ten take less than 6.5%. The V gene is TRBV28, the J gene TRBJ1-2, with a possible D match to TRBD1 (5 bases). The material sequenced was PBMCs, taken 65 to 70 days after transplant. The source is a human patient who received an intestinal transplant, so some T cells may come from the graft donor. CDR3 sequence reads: CASNNATETNYGYTF. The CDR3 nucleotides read TGTGCCAGCAATAACGCGACAGAAACTAACTATGGCTACACCTTC.